This T cell receptor (beta chain) was identified in a study of shared clonotypes between healthy human individuals. Study at large: Used for every donor were three CD4 naive, three CD4 memory, two CD8 naive and one CD8 memory plate.

General study findings and limits: Four donors shared around 5.1% of their naive CD4 clonotypes. Sampling was confined to blood; repertoires within tissues likely differ.

For this clone: Its specificity is not known.

Every subset's genomic DNA went evenly onto several immunoSEQ plates. The method was immunoSEQ multiplex PCR; TCRdb's version includes in-frame clones alone and lacks a portion of them. This sample carries millions of clones, 85% to 95% of them seen once, and the ten largest clones take about 0.13%. The V gene's germline CDR1 is SGHRS and CDR2 YFSETQ. The V segment lost 1 base and the J segment 1 base; nucleotides outside the gene matches: 10. The CDR3 covers 17 residues. The sequenced sample consisted of naive CD4+ T cells sorted from blood. This sample's subset: CD45RA+ positively selected. The chain is built from TRBV5-1 and TRBJ2-7, with 8 bases fitting TRBD1. This receptor was obtained from a man aged 18 to 35 in good health. CDR3 in amino acids: CASSLSAVGTGSYEQYF. The DNA of the CDR3 is TGCGCCAGCAGCTTGAGCGCTGTCGGGACAGGTTCCTACGAGCAGTACTTC.